In its sample, the clone carrying this TCR beta chain was seen once. As yet, its antigen is unknown. This entry is derived from a study of OX40 agonist ivuxolimab in advanced cancers. The germline gives CDR1 SGDLS, CDR2 YYNGEE. This CDR3 is built from 16 residues. V was trimmed by 3 bases and J by 0 bases, leaving 14 bases between them. TCRdb's table, derived via immunoSEQ multiplex PCR, lists solely in-frame clones and lacks some. The data hold under 75,000 clones, with roughly 91% observed a single time. General study results and limits: What antigens the expanded peripheral T cells recognized was never established.

The clonotype comes from an adult with an advanced solid tumor such as melanoma, head and neck, liver or kidney cancer. The sequencing here drew on CD4+ or CD8+ T cells sorted from blood, taken in a trial of the OX40 agonist ivuxolimab. V usage is TRBV9 and J usage is TRBJ2-3; D is unresolved. The CDR3 DNA reads as TGTGCCAGCAGCGGGGTCACCGCCCCCAGCACAGATACGCAGTATTTT. It specifies CASSGVTAPSTDTQYF. Complete variable domain (other parts from reference TRBV9 and TRBJ2-3): DSGVTQTPKHLITATGQRVTLRCSPRSGDLSVYWYQQSLDQGLQFLIQYYNGEERAKGNILERFSAQQFPDLHSELNLSSLELGDSALYFCASSGVTAPSTDTQYFGPGTRLTVL.